These T cell receptor beta chains were read from a single sample in a study of cytomegalovirus exposure and HLA in healthy donors. Assay: immunoSEQ multiplex PCR; the TCRdb copy retains only in-frame clones and omits some. Found here are 150,000 to 200,000 clones, around 83% of them singletons; the top ten hold roughly 6.5%. Source material: PBMCs. The receptor set was obtained from a man aged 45 to 65 in good health and CMV-seropositive. The CDR3 runs from the conserved cysteine through the conserved F or W. Fields, in order: V gene, D gene, J gene, clone size, CDR3 DNA, CDR3 protein. The D gene is left open where the match is weak. Rows may omit the clone size; those that give it use once, few, many or a size class.

V gene: TRBV7-3; D gene: NA; J gene: TRBJ2-7; clone size: NA; CDR3 DNA: TGTGCCAGCAGCTTAGGTTCGCGGGAGCAGTACTTC; CDR3 protein: CASSLGSREQYF
V gene: TRBV5-1; D gene: TRBD1; J gene: TRBJ1-1; clone size: NA; CDR3 DNA: TGCGCCAGCAGCTTGGTATATGGACAGGGAGGGTTGAACACTGAAGCTTTCTTT; CDR3 protein: CASSLVYGQGGLNTEAFF
V gene: TRBV29-1; D gene: NA; J gene: TRBJ1-6; clone size: NA; CDR3 DNA: TGCAGCGTTGTCTTAGCGGGAGACAATTCACCCCTCCACTTT; CDR3 protein: CSVVLAGDNSPLHF
V gene: TRBV5-1; D gene: TRBD2; J gene: TRBJ2-1; clone size: NA; CDR3 DNA: TGCGCCAGCAGCTTGTCTAGCGGCTCCTACAATGAGCAGTTCTTC; CDR3 protein: CASSLSSGSYNEQFF
V gene: TRBV5-6; D gene: NA; J gene: TRBJ1-6; clone size: NA; CDR3 DNA: TGTGCCAGCAGCTTGTCTACCCTCGGGGGACTAGTTTTGTACTTT; CDR3 protein: CASSLSTLGGLVLYF
V gene: TRBV6-6; D gene: NA; J gene: TRBJ1-3; clone size: NA; CDR3 DNA: TGTGCCAGCAGTGTCCCCAGGGGCCGTGGAAACACCATATATTTT; CDR3 protein: CASSVPRGRGNTIYF
V gene: TRBV18; D gene: NA; J gene: TRBJ1-2; clone size: NA; CDR3 DNA: TGTGCCAGCTCACCGGGAGGGGACGTCTACACCTTC; CDR3 protein: CASSPGGDVYTF
V gene: TRBV27; D gene: NA; J gene: TRBJ2-5; clone size: NA; CDR3 DNA: TGTGCCAGCAGTTTATCGCGGGGATCGGCAGAGACCCAGTACTTC; CDR3 protein: CASSLSRGSAETQYF
V gene: TRBV25-1; D gene: NA; J gene: TRBJ2-2; clone size: once; CDR3 DNA: TGTGCCAGCAGATTCGGGAGCCCCGGGGAGCTGTTTTTT; CDR3 protein: CASRFGSPGELFF
V gene: TRBV6-5; D gene: NA; J gene: TRBJ2-3; clone size: once; CDR3 DNA: TGTGCCAGCAGTTACTCGAGGTTATACACAGATACGCAGTATTTT; CDR3 protein: CASSYSRLYTDTQYF
V gene: TRBV10-2; D gene: NA; J gene: TRBJ1-1; clone size: NA; CDR3 DNA: TGCGCCTTCCAGAGGGAGGTTGGCACTGAAGCTTTCTTT; CDR3 protein: CAFQREVGTEAFF
V gene: TRBV2; D gene: NA; J gene: TRBJ2-7; clone size: once; CDR3 DNA: TGTGCCAGCAGCACCAATACCGGGGAAGGTTACGAGCAGTACTTC; CDR3 protein: CASSTNTGEGYEQYF
V gene: TRBV5-1; D gene: TRBD1; J gene: TRBJ1-1; clone size: NA; CDR3 DNA: TGCGCCAGCAGCAAAACGGGACAGGCGACCACTGAAGCTTTCTTT; CDR3 protein: CASSKTGQATTEAFF
V gene: TRBV5-1; D gene: NA; J gene: TRBJ2-7; clone size: NA; CDR3 DNA: TGCGCCAGCAGCTTGGTCGACAACGAGCAGTACTTC; CDR3 protein: CASSLVDNEQYF
V gene: TRBV7-8; D gene: TRBD1; J gene: TRBJ1-2; clone size: NA; CDR3 DNA: TGTGCCAGCAGCTTAGGGCGGGACAGGGCTGGCTACACCTTC; CDR3 protein: CASSLGRDRAGYTF
V gene: TRBV6-1; D gene: NA; J gene: TRBJ1-1; clone size: NA; CDR3 DNA: TGTGCCAGCTCCTGGAATGGACAGTCTGAAGCTTTCTTT; CDR3 protein: CASSWNGQSEAFF
V gene: TRBV6-1; D gene: NA; J gene: TRBJ1-5; clone size: NA; CDR3 DNA: TGTGCCAGCCTTGAAGGCAGGGCGGATCAGCCCCAGCATTTT; CDR3 protein: CASLEGRADQPQHF
V gene: TRBV19; D gene: NA; J gene: TRBJ1-5; clone size: NA; CDR3 DNA: TGTGCCAGTAGTCCCCTGGGCCCGCCGGAGGGTAGCAATCAGCCCCAGCATTTT; CDR3 protein: CASSPLGPPEGSNQPQHF
V gene: TRBV5-1; D gene: NA; J gene: TRBJ2-3; clone size: once; CDR3 DNA: TGCGCCAGCAGCTTGGCCCCGGGCACAGATACGCAGTATTTT; CDR3 protein: CASSLAPGTDTQYF
V gene: TRBV6-5; D gene: NA; J gene: TRBJ1-1; clone size: NA; CDR3 DNA: TGTGCCAGCAGTTACGAAGGGAGCGACACTGAAGCTTTCTTT; CDR3 protein: CASSYEGSDTEAFF
V gene: TRBV9; D gene: NA; J gene: TRBJ2-2; clone size: NA; CDR3 DNA: TGTGCCAGCAGCGTAGCGGGAGATGGCACCGGGGAGCTGTTTTTT; CDR3 protein: CASSVAGDGTGELFF
V gene: TRBV9; D gene: NA; J gene: TRBJ2-3; clone size: few; CDR3 DNA: TGTGCCAGCAGCGGGGTGGAGGGTACGCAGTATTTT; CDR3 protein: CASSGVEGTQYF
V gene: TRBV11-2; D gene: TRBD1; J gene: TRBJ2-1; clone size: NA; CDR3 DNA: TGTGCCAGCAGCCCATCCGGGACAGGGGGGTACAATGAGCAGTTCTTC; CDR3 protein: CASSPSGTGGYNEQFF
V gene: TRBV7-7; D gene: NA; J gene: TRBJ2-3; clone size: few; CDR3 DNA: TGTGCCAGCAGCCCTGAGGGGGGGGCCCCAGATACGCAGTATTTT; CDR3 protein: CASSPEGGAPDTQYF
V gene: TRBV6-6; D gene: TRBD2; J gene: TRBJ2-7; clone size: NA; CDR3 DNA: TGTGCCAGCAGTTACTCATCGGGGGGGTTAGGCGAGCAGTACTTC; CDR3 protein: CASSYSSGGLGEQYF
V gene: TRBV30; D gene: NA; J gene: TRBJ2-3; clone size: few; CDR3 DNA: TGTGCCTGGAGTCGGCCAGGACAGGGAGGGGCAGATACGCAGTATTTT; CDR3 protein: CAWSRPGQGGADTQYF
V gene: TRBV18; D gene: TRBD1; J gene: TRBJ1-2; clone size: once; CDR3 DNA: TGTGCCAGCTCCCCTCTGGGACAGGGGGGCGATGGCTACACCTTC; CDR3 protein: CASSPLGQGGDGYTF
V gene: TRBV18; D gene: NA; J gene: TRBJ2-7; clone size: NA; CDR3 DNA: TGTGCCAGCGCCCCGGGGTCCCTAGGCTCCTACGAGCAGTACTTC; CDR3 protein: CASAPGSLGSYEQYF
V gene: TRBV5-1; D gene: TRBD1; J gene: TRBJ1-3; clone size: NA; CDR3 DNA: TGCGCCAGCAGCTTGGCGGACAGGGCTTCCCATTTGGTAAACACCATATATTTT; CDR3 protein: CASSLADRASHLVNTIYF
V gene: TRBV11-2; D gene: TRBD1; J gene: TRBJ1-6; clone size: NA; CDR3 DNA: TGTGCCAGCAGATCACTCCGGGACAGGGGACGATCACCCCTCCACTTT; CDR3 protein: CASRSLRDRGRSPLHF
V gene: TRBV7-9; D gene: TRBD2; J gene: TRBJ2-7; clone size: NA; CDR3 DNA: TGTTCCAGCAGCGGACGGACTAGCGGGGGGCATTCCTACGAGCAGTACTTC; CDR3 protein: CSSSGRTSGGHSYEQYF
V gene: TRBV2; D gene: TRBD1; J gene: TRBJ2-3; clone size: NA; CDR3 DNA: TGTGCCACCCTTTCCGGACAGGGGACCACAGATACGCAGTATTTT; CDR3 protein: CATLSGQGTTDTQYF
V gene: TRBV19; D gene: TRBD1; J gene: TRBJ1-3; clone size: NA; CDR3 DNA: TGTGCCAGTAGGGGGACAGGGGCCGGAAACACCATATATTTT; CDR3 protein: CASRGTGAGNTIYF
V gene: TRBV6-4; D gene: TRBD1; J gene: TRBJ2-1; clone size: NA; CDR3 DNA: TGTGCCAGCAGTGACTCGGCCTCGACAGGGTGGAATGAGCAGTTCTTC; CDR3 protein: CASSDSASTGWNEQFF
V gene: TRBV5-1; D gene: TRBD1; J gene: TRBJ1-2; clone size: NA; CDR3 DNA: TGCGCCAGCAGCCCGGACAGGGAATATGGCTACACCTTC; CDR3 protein: CASSPDREYGYTF
V gene: TRBV6-5; D gene: TRBD1; J gene: TRBJ1-2; clone size: NA; CDR3 DNA: TGTGCCAGCAGTTCGGACAGGCAAGAGGTCTATGGCTACACCTTC; CDR3 protein: CASSSDRQEVYGYTF
V gene: TRBV7-9; D gene: NA; J gene: TRBJ2-3; clone size: NA; CDR3 DNA: TGTTCCAGCAGCTATACCCGACTCTTTCGAACCGCTAGCACAGATACGCAGTATTTT; CDR3 protein: CSSSYTRLFRTASTDTQYF
V gene: TRBV28; D gene: TRBD1; J gene: TRBJ1-2; clone size: NA; CDR3 DNA: TGTGCCAGCAGTTTGGACAGGGGGTATGGCTACACCTTC; CDR3 protein: CASSLDRGYGYTF
V gene: TRBV9; D gene: NA; J gene: TRBJ1-1; clone size: once; CDR3 DNA: TGTGCCAGCAGCCCCCAGGGCCTCATGAACACTGAAGCTTTCTTT; CDR3 protein: CASSPQGLMNTEAFF
V gene: TRBV6-1; D gene: TRBD1; J gene: TRBJ2-1; clone size: NA; CDR3 DNA: TGTGCCAGCAGTGAATCCTTAAGGACAGGGTACTACAATGAGCAGTTCTTC; CDR3 protein: CASSESLRTGYYNEQFF